Presented here are 3 T cell receptor beta chains from one specimen sequenced in a study of cytomegalovirus exposure and HLA in healthy donors. Use of 60 Vbeta and 13 Jbeta primers characterized the PCR. Clones were read by immunoSEQ multiplex PCR, and TCRdb kept only the in-frame ones, dropping some. The repertoire holds about 150,000 clones, with around 80% as singletons. The sample was PBMCs. These receptor sequences come from a male donor in good health and CMV-seronegative.

The chain uses TRBV5-4 and TRBJ2-2, with 9 bases fitting TRBD2. CDR1 and CDR2 (germline): SGHNT, YYREEE (reference sequence). This CDR3 has 17 amino acids. The V and J ends lost 4 bases and 6 bases, in that order; junction bases with no gene match: 13. CDR3 residues: CASSPEGAGGNPGELFF. The CDR3 bases are TGTGCCAGCAGCCCGGAAGGAGCGGGGGGCAATCCCGGGGAGCTGTTTTTT. Variable domain in full (rest from reference TRBV5-4 and TRBJ2-2): ETGVTQSPTHLIKTRGQQVTLRCSSQSGHNTVSWYQQALGQGPQFIFQYYREEENGRGNFPPRFSGLQFPNYSSELNVNALELDDSALYLCASSPEGAGGNPGELFFGEGSRLTVL.

The V and J genes are TRBV10-1 and TRBJ1-5; TRBD1 aligns across 7 bases. The germline V gene has CDR1 WNHNN and CDR2 SYGVQD (reference sequence). After removal of 4 bases from V and 2 bases from J, the junction contained 11 bases not matched to a gene. The CDR3 extends over 17 amino acids. CDR3 amino acids: CASSVGTVRAGNQPQHF. Here the CDR3 DNA reads TGCGCCAGCAGTGTGGGGACAGTTAGGGCGGGCAATCAGCCCCAGCATTTT.

This rearrangement joins TRBV4-2 to TRBJ2-7; TRBD2 matches at 11 bases. Germline assignment: CDR1 LGHNA and CDR2 YNFKEQ. V lost 6 bases to trimming and J lost 4 bases; unmatched junction nucleotides: 8. The CDR3 has 15 residues. The CDR3 is CASRRMTSGIYEQYF. As DNA, the CDR3 is TGTGCCAGCAGACGAATGACTAGCGGGATATACGAGCAGTACTTC.